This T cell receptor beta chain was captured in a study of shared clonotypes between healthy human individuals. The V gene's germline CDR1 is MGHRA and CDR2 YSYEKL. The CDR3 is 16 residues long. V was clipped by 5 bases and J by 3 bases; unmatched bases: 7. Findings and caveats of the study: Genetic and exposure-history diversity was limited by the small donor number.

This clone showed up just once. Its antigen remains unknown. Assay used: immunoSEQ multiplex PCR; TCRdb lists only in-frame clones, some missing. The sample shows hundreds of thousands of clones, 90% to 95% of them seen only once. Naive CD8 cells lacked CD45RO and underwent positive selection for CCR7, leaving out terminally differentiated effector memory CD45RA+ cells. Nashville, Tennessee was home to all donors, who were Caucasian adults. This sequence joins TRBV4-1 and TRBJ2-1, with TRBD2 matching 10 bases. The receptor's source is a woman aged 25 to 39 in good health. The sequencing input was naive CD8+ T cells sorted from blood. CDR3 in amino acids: CASSFRTSGDYNEQFF. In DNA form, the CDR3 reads TGCGCCAGCAGCTTCCGGACTAGCGGAGACTACAATGAGCAGTTCTTC.